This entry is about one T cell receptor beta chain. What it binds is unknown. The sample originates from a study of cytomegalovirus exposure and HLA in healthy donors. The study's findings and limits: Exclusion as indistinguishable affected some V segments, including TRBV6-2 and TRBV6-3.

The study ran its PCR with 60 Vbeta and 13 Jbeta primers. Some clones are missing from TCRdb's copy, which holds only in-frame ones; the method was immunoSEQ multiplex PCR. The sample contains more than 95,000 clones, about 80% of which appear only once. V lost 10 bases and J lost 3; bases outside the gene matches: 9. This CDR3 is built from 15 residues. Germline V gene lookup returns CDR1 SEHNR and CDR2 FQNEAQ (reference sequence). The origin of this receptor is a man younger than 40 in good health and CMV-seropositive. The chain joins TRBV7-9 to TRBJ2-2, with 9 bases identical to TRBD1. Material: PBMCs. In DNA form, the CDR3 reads TGTGCCATTCCAAGGGGACAGGGTTACACCGGGGAGCTGTTTTTT. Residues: CAIPRGQGYTGELFF.